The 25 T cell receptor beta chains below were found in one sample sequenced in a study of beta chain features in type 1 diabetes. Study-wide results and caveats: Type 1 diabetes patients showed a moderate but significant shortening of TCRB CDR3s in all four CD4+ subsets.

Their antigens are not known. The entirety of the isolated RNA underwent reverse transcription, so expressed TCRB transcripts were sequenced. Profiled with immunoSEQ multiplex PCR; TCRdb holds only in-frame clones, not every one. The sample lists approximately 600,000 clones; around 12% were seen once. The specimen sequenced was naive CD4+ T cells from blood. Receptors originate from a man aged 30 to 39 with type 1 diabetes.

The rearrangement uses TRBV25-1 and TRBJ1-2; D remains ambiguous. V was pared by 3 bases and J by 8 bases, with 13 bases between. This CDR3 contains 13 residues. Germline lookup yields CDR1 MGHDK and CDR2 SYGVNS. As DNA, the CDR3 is TGTGCCAGCAGTGATGGGTGGGCTGACGGCTACACCTTC. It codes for CASSDGWADGYTF.

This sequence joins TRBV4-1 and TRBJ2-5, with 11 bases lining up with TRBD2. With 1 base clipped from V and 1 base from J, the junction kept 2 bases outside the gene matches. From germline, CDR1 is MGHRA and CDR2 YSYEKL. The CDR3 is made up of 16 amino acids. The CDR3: CASSQGLAGGQETQYF. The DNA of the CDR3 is TGCGCCAGCAGCCAAGGCCTAGCGGGGGGCCAAGAGACCCAGTACTTC.

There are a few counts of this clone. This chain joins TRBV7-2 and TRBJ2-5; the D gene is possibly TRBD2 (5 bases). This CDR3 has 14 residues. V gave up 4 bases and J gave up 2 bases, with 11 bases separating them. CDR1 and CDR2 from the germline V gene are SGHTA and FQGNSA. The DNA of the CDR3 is TGTGCCAGCAGCTCTCCGGACTTACAAGAGACCCAGTACTTC. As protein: CASSSPDLQETQYF.

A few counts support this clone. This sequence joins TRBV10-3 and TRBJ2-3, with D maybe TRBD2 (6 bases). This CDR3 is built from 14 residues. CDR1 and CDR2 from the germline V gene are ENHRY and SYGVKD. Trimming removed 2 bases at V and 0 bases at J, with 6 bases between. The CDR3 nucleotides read TGTGCCATCAGTGAGCGGGAGAGCACAGATACGCAGTATTTT. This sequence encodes CAISERESTDTQYF.

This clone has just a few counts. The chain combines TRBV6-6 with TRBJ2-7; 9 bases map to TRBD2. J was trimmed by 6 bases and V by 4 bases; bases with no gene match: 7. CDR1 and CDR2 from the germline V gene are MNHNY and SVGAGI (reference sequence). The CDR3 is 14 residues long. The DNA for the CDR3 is TGTGCCAGCAGTTTTATTAGCGGGGGCTCCGAGCAGTACTTC. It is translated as CASSFISGGSEQYF.

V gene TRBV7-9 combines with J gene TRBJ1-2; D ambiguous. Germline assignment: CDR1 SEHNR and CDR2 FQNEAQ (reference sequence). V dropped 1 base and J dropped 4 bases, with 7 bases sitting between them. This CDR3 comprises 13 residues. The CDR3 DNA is TGTGCCAGCAGCTTAGGGGAGAGCTATGGCTACACCTTC. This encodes CASSLGESYGYTF. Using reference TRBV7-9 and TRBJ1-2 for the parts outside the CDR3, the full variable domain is DTGVSQNPRHKITKRGQNVTFRCDPISEHNRLYWYRQTLGQGPEFLTYFQNEAQLEKSRLLSDRFSAERPKGSFSTLEIQRTEQGDSAMYLCASSLGESYGYTFGSGTRLTVV.

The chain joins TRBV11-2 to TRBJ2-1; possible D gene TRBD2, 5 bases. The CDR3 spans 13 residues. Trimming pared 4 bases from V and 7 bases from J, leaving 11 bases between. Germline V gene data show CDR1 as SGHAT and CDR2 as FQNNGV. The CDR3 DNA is TGTGCCAGCAGCTCCAACGAGCGGAATGAGCAGTTCTTC. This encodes CASSSNERNEQFF.

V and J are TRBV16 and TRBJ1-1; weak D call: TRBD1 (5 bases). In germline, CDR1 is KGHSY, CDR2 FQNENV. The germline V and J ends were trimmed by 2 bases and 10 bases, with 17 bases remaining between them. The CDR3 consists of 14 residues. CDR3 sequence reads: CASSQRGVRGRAFF. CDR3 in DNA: TGTGCCAGCAGCCAACGCGGGGTGCGGGGCAGAGCTTTCTTT. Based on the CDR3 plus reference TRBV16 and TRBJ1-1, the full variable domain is GEEVAQTPKHLVRGEGQKAKLYCAPIKGHSYVFWYQQVLKNEFKFLISFQNENVFDETGMPKERFSAKCLPNSPCSLEIQATKLEDSAVYFCASSQRGVRGRAFFGQGTRLTVV.

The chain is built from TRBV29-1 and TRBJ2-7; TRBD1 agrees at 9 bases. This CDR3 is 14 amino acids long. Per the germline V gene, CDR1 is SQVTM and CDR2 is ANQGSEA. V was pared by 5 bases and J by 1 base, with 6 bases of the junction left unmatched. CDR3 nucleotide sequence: TGCAGCGTTTCGGACAGGGGCATTTCCTACGAGCAGTACTTC. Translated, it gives CSVSDRGISYEQYF.

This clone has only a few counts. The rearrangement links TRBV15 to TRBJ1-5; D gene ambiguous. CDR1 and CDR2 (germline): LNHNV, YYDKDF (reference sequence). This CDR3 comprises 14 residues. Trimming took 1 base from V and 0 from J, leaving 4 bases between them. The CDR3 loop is CATSRVGSNQPQHF. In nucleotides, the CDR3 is TGTGCCACCAGCAGAGTAGGTAGCAATCAGCCCCAGCATTTT.

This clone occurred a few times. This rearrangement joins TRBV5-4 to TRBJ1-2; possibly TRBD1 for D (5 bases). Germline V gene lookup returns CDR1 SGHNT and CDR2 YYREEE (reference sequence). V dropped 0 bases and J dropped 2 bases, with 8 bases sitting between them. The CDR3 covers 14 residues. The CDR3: CASSLGQRNYGYTF. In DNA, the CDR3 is TGTGCCAGCAGCTTGGGACAGAGGAACTATGGCTACACCTTC.

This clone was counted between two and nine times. CDR3 protein: CASSVVLDRVNQPQHF. The CDR3 bases are TGTGCCAGCAGCGTAGTACTGGACAGGGTCAATCAGCCCCAGCATTTT. The chain employs TRBV9 and TRBJ1-5; 8 bases line up with TRBD1. V shed 0 bases and J 3 bases; nucleotides not matched to a gene: 5. The CDR3 runs to 16 residues. Germline values: CDR1 SGDLS, CDR2 YYNGEE.

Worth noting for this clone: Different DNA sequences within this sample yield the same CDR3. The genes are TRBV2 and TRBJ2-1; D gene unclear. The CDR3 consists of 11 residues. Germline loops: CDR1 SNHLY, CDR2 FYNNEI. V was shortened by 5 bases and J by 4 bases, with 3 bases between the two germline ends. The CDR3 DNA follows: TGTGCCAGCAGTTCGTACAATGAGCAGTTCTTC. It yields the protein CASSSYNEQFF.

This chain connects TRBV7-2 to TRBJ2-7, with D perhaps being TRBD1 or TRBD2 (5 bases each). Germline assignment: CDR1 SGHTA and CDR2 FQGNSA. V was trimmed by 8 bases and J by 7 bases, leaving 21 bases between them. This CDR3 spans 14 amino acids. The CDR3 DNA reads TGTGCCAGCTTAACGGGGCCTAGCAATGGAGAGCAGTACTTC. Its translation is CASLTGPSNGEQYF.

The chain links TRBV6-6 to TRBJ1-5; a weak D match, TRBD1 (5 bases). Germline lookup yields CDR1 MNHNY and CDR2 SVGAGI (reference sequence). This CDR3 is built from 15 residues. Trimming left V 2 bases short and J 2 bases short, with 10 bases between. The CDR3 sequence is CASSYAGKGNQPQHF. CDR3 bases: TGTGCCAGCAGTTACGCAGGGAAGGGCAATCAGCCCCAGCATTTT.

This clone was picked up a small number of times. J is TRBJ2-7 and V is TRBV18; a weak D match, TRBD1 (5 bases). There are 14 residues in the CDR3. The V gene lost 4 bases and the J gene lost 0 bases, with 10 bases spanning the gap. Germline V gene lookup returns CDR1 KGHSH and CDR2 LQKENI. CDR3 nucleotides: TGTGCCAGCTCACGCAGGGAAGACTCCTACGAGCAGTACTTC. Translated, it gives CASSRREDSYEQYF. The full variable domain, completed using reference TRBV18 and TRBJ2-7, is NAGVMQNPRHLVRRRGQEARLRCSPMKGHSHVYWYRQLPEEGLKFMVYLQKENIIDESGMPKERFSAEFPKEGPSILRIQQVVRGDSAAYFCASSRREDSYEQYFGPGTRLTVT.

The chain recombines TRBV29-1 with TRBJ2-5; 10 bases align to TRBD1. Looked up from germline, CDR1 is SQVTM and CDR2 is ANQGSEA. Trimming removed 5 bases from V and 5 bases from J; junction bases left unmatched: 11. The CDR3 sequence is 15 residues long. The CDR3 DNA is TGCAGCGTTACTACCGGGACAGGGGTTGGGGAGACCCAGTACTTC. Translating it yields CSVTTGTGVGETQYF.

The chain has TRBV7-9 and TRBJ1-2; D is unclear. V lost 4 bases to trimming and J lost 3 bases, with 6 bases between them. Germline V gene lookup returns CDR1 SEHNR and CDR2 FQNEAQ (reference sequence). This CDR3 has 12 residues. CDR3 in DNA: TGTGCCAGCAGCTCAGTAGACTATGGCTACACCTTC. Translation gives CASSSVDYGYTF.

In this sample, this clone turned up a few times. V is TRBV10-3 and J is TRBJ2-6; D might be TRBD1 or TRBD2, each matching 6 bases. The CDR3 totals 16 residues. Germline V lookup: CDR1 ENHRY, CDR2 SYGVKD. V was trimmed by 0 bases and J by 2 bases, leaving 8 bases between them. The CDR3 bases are TGTGCCATCAGTGAGTCGAGGGGGGCTGGGGCCAACGTCCTGACTTTC. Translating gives CAISESRGAGANVLTF.

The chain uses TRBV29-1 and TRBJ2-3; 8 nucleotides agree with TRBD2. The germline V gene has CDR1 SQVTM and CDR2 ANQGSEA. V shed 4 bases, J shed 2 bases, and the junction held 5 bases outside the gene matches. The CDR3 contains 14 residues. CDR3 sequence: CSVATSGHTDTQYF. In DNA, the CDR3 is TGCAGCGTTGCCACTAGCGGACACACAGATACGCAGTATTTT.

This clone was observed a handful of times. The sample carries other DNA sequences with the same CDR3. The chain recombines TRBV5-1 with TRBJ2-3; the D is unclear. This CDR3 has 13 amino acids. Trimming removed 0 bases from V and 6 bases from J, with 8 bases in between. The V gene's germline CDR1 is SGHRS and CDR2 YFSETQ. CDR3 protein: CASSLGVSDTQYF. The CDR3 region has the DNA TGCGCCAGCAGCTTGGGAGTGAGCGATACGCAGTATTTT.

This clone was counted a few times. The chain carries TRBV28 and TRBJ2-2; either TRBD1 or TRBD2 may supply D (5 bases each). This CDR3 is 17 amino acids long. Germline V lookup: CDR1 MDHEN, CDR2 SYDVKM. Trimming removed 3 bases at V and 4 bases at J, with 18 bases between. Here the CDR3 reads CASSLSRGVVATGELFF. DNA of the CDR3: TGTGCCAGCAGTTTGTCGCGAGGGGTAGTGGCCACCGGGGAGCTGTTTTTT.

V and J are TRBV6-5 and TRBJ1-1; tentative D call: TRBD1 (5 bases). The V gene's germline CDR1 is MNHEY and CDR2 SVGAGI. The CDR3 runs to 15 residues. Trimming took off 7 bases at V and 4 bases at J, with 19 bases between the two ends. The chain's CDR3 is CASTKGVGGGTEAFF. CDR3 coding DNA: TGTGCCAGCACCAAAGGGGTCGGGGGGGGCACTGAAGCTTTCTTT.

The CDR3 bases are TGTGCCAGCAGCTTCTACGGGACAGGAGAGGATGGCTACACCTTC. Translation: CASSFYGTGEDGYTF. V is TRBV7-9 and J is TRBJ1-2; 8 bases match TRBD1. Germline CDR1 SEHNR, CDR2 FQNEAQ (reference sequence). The CDR3 is 15 residues long. Trimming took 3 bases from V and 6 from J; bases not matched to a gene: 9.

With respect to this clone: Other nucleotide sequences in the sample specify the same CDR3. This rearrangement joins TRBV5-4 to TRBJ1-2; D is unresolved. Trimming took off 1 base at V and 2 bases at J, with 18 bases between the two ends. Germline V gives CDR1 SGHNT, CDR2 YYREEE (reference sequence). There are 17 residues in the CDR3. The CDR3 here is CASSLLVQATGNYGYTF. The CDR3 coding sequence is TGTGCCAGCAGCTTGCTTGTGCAGGCCACTGGAAACTATGGCTACACCTTC. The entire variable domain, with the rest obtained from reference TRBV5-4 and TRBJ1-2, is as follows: ETGVTQSPTHLIKTRGQQVTLRCSSQSGHNTVSWYQQALGQGPQFIFQYYREEENGRGNFPPRFSGLQFPNYSSELNVNALELDDSALYLCASSLLVQATGNYGYTFGSGTRLTVV.